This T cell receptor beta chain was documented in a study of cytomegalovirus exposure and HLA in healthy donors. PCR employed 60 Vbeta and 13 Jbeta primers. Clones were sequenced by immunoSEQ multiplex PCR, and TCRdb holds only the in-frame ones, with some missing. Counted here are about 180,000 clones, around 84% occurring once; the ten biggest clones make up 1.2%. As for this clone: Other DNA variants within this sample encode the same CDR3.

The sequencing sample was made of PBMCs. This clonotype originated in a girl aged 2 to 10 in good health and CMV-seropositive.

CDR3 in amino acids: CASSGGGNQPQHF. The CDR3 DNA reads TGTGCCAGCAGTGGCGGTGGCAATCAGCCCCAGCATTTT. The rearrangement uses TRBV25-1 and TRBJ1-5, with no clear D. CDR3 length: 13 residues. Germline CDR1 is MGHDK and CDR2 is SYGVNS. The V end lost 4 bases, the J end lost 2 bases, and 6 bases lay between the germline ends.